Below are 23 T cell receptor beta chains sequenced from a single sample in a study of blood T cell repertoires in COVID-19. The data were produced by immunoSEQ multiplex PCR, yet TCRdb's version contains in-frame clones alone and is incomplete. Among tens of thousands of clones, under 90% were seen once, and the ten largest hold 44%. The sample taken for sequencing was peripheral blood. These receptors were collected from a man aged 80 or over with acute or convalescent COVID-19.

This clone was seen only a few times. The chain recombines TRBV5-4 with TRBJ1-2; D might be TRBD1 (6 bases). CDR1 and CDR2 from the germline V gene are SGHNT and YYREEE (reference sequence). Trimming left V 5 bases short and J 7 bases short, with 18 bases between. There are 14 residues in the CDR3. The DNA of the CDR3 is TGTGCCAGCAGTCCTGGGGGGGCGGGTTTTGGCTACACCTTC. It is translated as CASSPGGAGFGYTF. The full variable domain, its missing parts supplied by reference TRBV5-4 and TRBJ1-2, is ETGVTQSPTHLIKTRGQQVTLRCSSQSGHNTVSWYQQALGQGPQFIFQYYREEENGRGNFPPRFSGLQFPNYSSELNVNALELDDSALYLCASSPGGAGFGYTFGSGTRLTVV.

CDR3 amino acids: CASPLQVLSADFHLSRVTF. The CDR3 DNA reads as TGTGCCAGCCCCTTGCAAGTCCTATCAGCAGATTTTCATCTTTCCCGGGTCACCTTC. The rearrangement uses TRBV27 and TRBJ1-2; D gene unclear. CDR1 MNHEY and CDR2 SMNVEV come from the germline V gene (reference sequence). The V end was cut by 8 bases, the J end by 13 bases, with 41 bases between. The CDR3 loop spans 19 amino acids.

The CDR3 sequence is CASSRGLAGRDEQFF. CDR3 bases: TGTGCCAGTAGTAGGGGACTAGCGGGGCGGGATGAGCAGTTCTTC. V usage is TRBV19 and J usage is TRBJ2-1, with 13 positions matching TRBD2. CDR3 size: 15 residues. The V gene end was trimmed by 4 bases and the J gene end by 8 bases; junction bases not matched to a gene: 5. CDR1 and CDR2 (germline): LNHDA, SQIVND (reference sequence).

This clone was counted once. This chain uses TRBV25-1 with TRBJ1-4, with TRBD1 matching over 7 bases. The germline CDR1 and CDR2 sequences are MGHDK and SYGVNS. The CDR3 contains 15 residues. With 5 bases clipped from V and 3 bases from J, the junction kept 6 bases outside the gene matches. The CDR3 bases are TGTGCCAGCAGTTCTCCGGGACAGCCTAATGAAAAACTGTTTTTT. Translation gives CASSSPGQPNEKLFF. Full variable domain (rest looked up from reference TRBV25-1 and TRBJ1-4): EADIYQTPRYLVIGTGKKITLECSQTMGHDKMYWYQQDPGMELHLIHYSYGVNSTEKGDLSSESTVSRIRTEHFPLTLESARPSHTSQYLCASSSPGQPNEKLFFGSGTQLSVL.

The chain is built from TRBV12-5 and TRBJ2-7; 14 bases align to TRBD2. The germline V gene has CDR1 LGHNT and CDR2 FRNRAP. J gave up 7 bases and V 7 bases, and 6 bases lay outside the gene matches. The CDR3 spans 14 residues. The CDR3 DNA reads as TGTGCTAGTGCCGTGGGACTAGCGGGAGTTGAGCAGTACTTC. Amino acid sequence: CASAVGLAGVEQYF.

This chain joins TRBV27 and TRBJ1-1; D might be TRBD1 (5 bases). Germline V gene lookup returns CDR1 MNHEY and CDR2 SMNVEV (reference sequence). The germline V and J ends were trimmed by 7 bases and 0 bases, with 15 bases remaining between them. The CDR3 has 15 amino acids. The CDR3 bases are TGTGCCAGCAACAAATGGGGGGGGATGAACACTGAAGCTTTCTTT. As protein: CASNKWGGMNTEAFF.

The chain is built from TRBV25-1 and TRBJ2-6; D may be TRBD2 (5 bases). Germline V CDR1 and CDR2: MGHDK, SYGVNS. This CDR3 has 18 amino acids. Trimming removed 0 bases from V and 2 bases from J, with 14 bases in between. CDR3 amino acids: CASSEYGVTKAGANVLTF. The CDR3 DNA sequence: TGTGCCAGCAGTGAATACGGGGTGACGAAGGCTGGGGCCAACGTCCTGACTTTC.

The CDR3 is CSVEAPGQGRHGELFF. The CDR3 region has the DNA TGCAGCGTTGAAGCCCCGGGACAGGGGCGGCACGGGGAGCTGTTTTTT. The rearrangement links TRBV29-1 to TRBJ2-2; 10 nucleotides agree with TRBD1. This CDR3 region has 16 residues. The V segment lost 1 base and the J segment 7 bases; nucleotides outside the gene matches: 9. The V gene's germline CDR1 is SQVTM and CDR2 ANQGSEA.

The CDR3 region is CASRRGREGRTGELFF. In DNA form, the CDR3 reads TGTGCCAGCAGGAGGGGGCGGGAGGGCCGCACCGGGGAGCTGTTTTTT. V gene TRBV2 combines with J gene TRBJ2-2, with 9 bases matching TRBD2. V lost 6 bases and J lost 4; bases outside the gene matches: 9. The CDR3 is 16 residues long. CDR1 is SNHLY and CDR2 is FYNNEI in the germline V gene.

The J gene is TRBJ2-3, the V gene TRBV29-1; 11 bases fit TRBD1. The germline CDR1 and CDR2 sequences are SQVTM and ANQGSEA. J gave up 3 bases and V 6 bases, and 8 bases lay outside the gene matches. CDR3 size: 15 residues. CDR3 in amino acids: CSVGSGTGGTDTQYF. DNA of the CDR3: TGCAGCGTCGGGTCGGGGACAGGGGGTACAGATACGCAGTATTTT.

This chain uses TRBV7-3 with TRBJ2-1; TRBD2 matches at 7 bases. The V gene end was trimmed by 1 base and the J gene end by 0 bases; junction bases not matched to a gene: 6. The V gene's germline CDR1 is SGHTA and CDR2 FQGTGA. This CDR3 is 17 amino acids long. CDR3 residues: CASSLMPRLASYNEQFF. The CDR3 DNA reads TGTGCCAGCAGCTTAATGCCCCGACTAGCCTCCTACAATGAGCAGTTCTTC.

CDR3 sequence reads: CASSKRDRERTGYTF. CDR3 nucleotide sequence: TGTGCCAGCAGCAAGAGGGACAGGGAAAGGACTGGCTACACCTTC. The chain joins TRBV7-9 to TRBJ1-2; 9 nucleotides align to TRBD1. Germline V CDR1 and CDR2: SEHNR, FQNEAQ (reference sequence). The CDR3 sequence is 15 residues long. With 5 bases clipped from V and 7 bases from J, the junction kept 11 bases outside the gene matches.

This sequence joins TRBV11-2 and TRBJ2-1; D unresolved. The germline V and J ends were trimmed by 9 bases and 2 bases, with 11 bases remaining between them. The CDR3 is 13 residues long. Germline CDR1 and CDR2: SGHAT and FQNNGV. The CDR3 bases are TGTGCCAGTCGCGGTACCCCCTACAATGAGCAGTTCTTC. Translating it yields CASRGTPYNEQFF. The whole variable domain, remainder taken from reference TRBV11-2 and TRBJ2-1, is EAGVAQSPRYKIIEKRQSVAFWCNPISGHATLYWYQQILGQGPKLLIQFQNNGVVDDSQLPKDRFSAERLKGVDSTLKIQPAKLEDSAVYLCASRGTPYNEQFFGPGTRLTVL.

CDR3 residues: CASSLRLAGGTDTQYF. DNA for the CDR3: TGCGCCAGCAGCTTGAGACTAGCGGGTGGCACAGATACGCAGTATTTT. The chain has TRBV5-1 and TRBJ2-3; 10 bases align to TRBD2. Germline CDR1 reads SGHRS; CDR2 reads YFSETQ. V was pared by 1 base and J by 1 base, with 3 bases of the junction left unmatched. The CDR3 consists of 16 residues.

V and J are TRBV28 and TRBJ2-1, with 9 bases that match TRBD2. The germline V gene has CDR1 MDHEN and CDR2 SYDVKM. J lost 7 bases, V lost 3 bases, and 22 bases had no gene match. This CDR3 comprises 20 residues. This CDR3 reads CASSFSPANPQAGGWNEQFF. The DNA of the CDR3 is TGTGCCAGCAGTTTCAGTCCAGCCAACCCTCAAGCGGGAGGATGGAATGAGCAGTTCTTC.

CDR3 DNA: TGTGCCAGCAGTTACTCGGGTAGCGGGAGCCCAGATACGCAGTATTTT. It translates to CASSYSGSGSPDTQYF. The V and J genes are TRBV6-6 and TRBJ2-3, with TRBD2 matching over 9 bases. This CDR3 has 16 residues. The junction had 5 bases not matched to a gene; V was cut back by 0 bases and J by 4 bases. Germline lookup yields CDR1 MNHNY and CDR2 SVGAGI (reference sequence).

The gene calls are TRBV28 and TRBJ1-5; 8 bases agree with TRBD1. The CDR3 extends over 15 amino acids. Germline CDR1 MDHEN, CDR2 SYDVKM. Trimming at V came to 4 bases and at J to 2 bases, leaving 4 bases not matched to a gene. DNA for the CDR3: TGTGCCAGCAGTTGGGCAGGGGGCGGCAATCAGCCCCAGCATTTT. Translation gives CASSWAGGGNQPQHF.

This clone was recorded once. The V call is TRBV12-3 or TRBV12-4, the J call TRBJ2-1; D is possibly TRBD2 (6 bases). With 5 bases removed from V and 9 bases from J, the gap between germline ends came to 14 bases. This CDR3 spans 13 amino acids. In nucleotides, the CDR3 is TGTGCCAGCAGTCAAACCGGGACTCCTGAGCAGTTCTTC. This codes for CASSQTGTPEQFF.

In this sample, this clone turned up once. The chain recombines TRBV28 with TRBJ1-2; maybe TRBD1 (5 bases). This CDR3 has 18 residues. V lost 1 base, J lost 2 bases, and 20 bases lay in between. Germline values: CDR1 MDHEN, CDR2 SYDVKM. This chain's CDR3 is CASSLLGLGGQENYGYTF. CDR3 sequence (DNA): TGTGCCAGCAGTTTATTGGGACTCGGCGGGCAGGAAAACTATGGCTACACCTTC.

The V call is TRBV7-3, the J call TRBJ2-2; 8 bases are a match to TRBD1. After removal of 2 bases from V and 1 base from J, the junction contained 3 bases not matched to a gene. Per germline, CDR1 SGHTA and CDR2 FQGTGA. CDR3 size: 16 residues. CDR3 sequence reads: CASSLQGAVNTGELFF. Here the CDR3 DNA reads TGTGCCAGCAGCTTACAGGGGGCGGTGAACACCGGGGAGCTGTTTTTT.

The chain uses TRBV5-6 and TRBJ2-3, with 9 bases lining up with TRBD1. The germline CDR1 and CDR2 sequences are SGHDT and YYEEEE. The CDR3 is 16 amino acids. Germline trimming cut 1 base from V and 5 bases from J; bases unmatched to any gene: 8. The CDR3 region has the DNA TGTGCCAGCAGCTTGTACGGACAGGGGTACGTAGATACGCAGTATTTT. The encoded protein is CASSLYGQGYVDTQYF.

This chain links TRBV7-2 with TRBJ2-1; D unresolved. Trimming took off 3 bases at V and 0 bases at J, with 9 bases between the two ends. CDR1 is SGHTA and CDR2 is FQGNSA in the germline V gene. This CDR3 is built from 15 residues. CDR3 region: CASSFQRSSYNEQFF. As DNA, the CDR3 is TGTGCCAGCAGCTTTCAACGGAGCTCCTACAATGAGCAGTTCTTC.

The chain uses TRBV24-1 and TRBJ2-1, with D perhaps TRBD2 (6 bases). Germline lookup yields CDR1 KGHDR and CDR2 SFDVKD. With 3 bases removed from V and 4 bases from J, the gap between germline ends came to 12 bases. This CDR3 comprises 15 residues. In DNA, the CDR3 is TGTGCCACCAGTGATCCCCGGGACTTATACAATGAGCAGTTCTTC. This translates into CATSDPRDLYNEQFF.